This T cell receptor (beta chain) was retrieved from a study of blood T cells in healthy people across ages. Then a second PCR, running about 6 to 11 cycles, was carried out with a sample-barcoded 5' primer and a J-beta primer mix. TCRdb passed the 5' RACE reads through MiXCR, listing each CDR3 protein once. Of around 1.5 million distinct CDR3 sequences in the sample, approximately 59% were seen once. The V segment lost 3 bases and the J segment 1 base; nucleotides outside the gene matches: 4. Germline V gives CDR1 KGHDR, CDR2 SFDVKD. This CDR3 has 16 amino acids. The chain links TRBV24-1 to TRBJ2-3, with TRBD1 matching 9 bases. The source material was blood. The receptor comes from a young man in good health. The CDR3 coding sequence is TGTGCCACCAGTGATCCGGGACAGGGTGGCACAGATACGCAGTATTTT. This sequence encodes CATSDPGQGGTDTQYF.